Following are 30 T cell receptor beta chains from one sample sequenced in a study of Tregs in tolerant kidney transplant recipients. TCRdb's copy holds only in-frame clones and misses some; the assay was immunoSEQ multiplex PCR. The sample contains approximately 90,000 clones, approximately 94% of which appear only once. Mixed chimerism was transient after nonmyeloablative marrow transplants from related graft donors. The sample here was CD4+ T cells from blood (PBMCs), taken 12 months after the transplant. Receptors originate from a human patient who received a combined kidney and bone marrow transplant. A share of the T cells may be of graft donor origin.

A remark on this clone: One end of the junction is discordant with germline, which a read error may explain. At the DNA level, this CDR3 is encoded by other sequences in the same sample as well. The rearrangement joins TRBV19 to TRBJ1-1; D is perhaps TRBD1 (5 bases). There are 13 residues in the CDR3. The germline V gene has CDR1 LNHDA and CDR2 SQIVND (reference sequence). DNA for the CDR3: TGTGCCAGTTGGACAACCTCGAACACTGAGGCTTTCTTT. Translation gives CASWTTSNTEAFF.

This clone was observed once. The CDR3 reads CASSSIRTGSTDTQYF. The CDR3 region has the DNA TGTGCCAGCAGCTCCATCCGGACAGGCAGCACAGATACGCAGTATTTT. V usage is TRBV4-2 and J usage is TRBJ2-3; TRBD1 matches 7 bases. The V and J ends lost 5 bases and 0 bases, in that order; junction bases with no gene match: 8. Germline CDR1 is LGHNA and CDR2 is YNFKEQ. CDR3 length: 16 amino acids.

This chain joins TRBV10-3 and TRBJ2-7, with TRBD2 matching 12 bases. The CDR3 is 12 residues long. V lost 11 bases and J lost 4; bases outside the gene matches: 3. Germline V gives CDR1 ENHRY, CDR2 SYGVKD. CDR3 coding DNA: TGTGCCGCCGGACTAGCGGGGTACGAGCAGTACTTC. Translated, it gives CAAGLAGYEQYF.

The CDR3 loop is CASSHIYEQYF. The CDR3 bases are TGTGCCAGCAGTCACATCTACGAGCAGTACTTC. The chain has TRBV28 and TRBJ2-7; D uncertain. This CDR3 region has 11 residues. Germline CDR1 MDHEN, CDR2 SYDVKM. With 5 bases removed from V and 3 bases from J, the gap between germline ends came to 5 bases.

The chain has TRBV4-3 and TRBJ1-1; no reliable D call. Germline V gives CDR1 LGHNA, CDR2 YSLEER. The CDR3 spans 18 residues. Trimming removed 0 bases from V and 3 bases from J, with 20 bases in between. The CDR3 DNA is TGCGCCAGCAGCCAAGAATCAGGCTATTTCGGGGATTACACTGAAGCTTTCTTT. This codes for CASSQESGYFGDYTEAFF.

The chain combines TRBV10-3 with TRBJ1-1; TRBD1 agrees at 7 bases. Per the germline V gene, CDR1 is ENHRY and CDR2 is SYGVKD. The CDR3 is made up of 14 amino acids. J lost 1 base, V lost 10 bases, and 9 bases had no gene match. Here the CDR3 reads CATGTGARNTEAFF. The CDR3 DNA reads TGTGCCACCGGTACAGGGGCGAGGAACACTGAAGCTTTCTTT.

This sequence joins TRBV20-1 and TRBJ1-2; a weak D match, TRBD1 (6 bases). The V gene's germline CDR1 is DFQATT and CDR2 SNEGSKA (reference sequence). CDR3 length: 11 residues. Trimming removed 5 bases at V and 6 bases at J, with 10 bases between. CDR3 sequence: CSAYNRDGYTF. For the CDR3, the DNA is TGCAGTGCTTATAACAGGGATGGCTACACCTTC.

The rearrangement uses TRBV19 and TRBJ2-1, with 7 bases matching TRBD2. Germline CDR1 is LNHDA and CDR2 is SQIVND (reference sequence). V dropped 5 bases and J dropped 13; count of bases not matched to a gene: 11. This CDR3 has 13 amino acids. CDR3 loop: CASSPRTRGSQFF. In DNA form, the CDR3 reads TGTGCCAGTAGTCCCCGGACCCGCGGGAGTCAGTTCTTC.

This sequence joins TRBV29-1 and TRBJ2-3, with unresolved D. The germline V and J ends were trimmed by 2 bases and 2 bases, with 11 bases remaining between them. This CDR3 is built from 14 residues. The germline V gene encodes CDR1 SQVTM and CDR2 ANQGSEA. The CDR3: CSVEFGTDTDTQYF. The CDR3, as DNA: TGCAGCGTTGAATTCGGAACAGACACAGATACGCAGTATTTT.

The chain has TRBV19 and TRBJ2-1; TRBD2 matches 8 bases. CDR3 length: 14 amino acids. CDR1 is LNHDA, CDR2 SQIVND, per germline (reference sequence). V lost 7 bases and J lost 7; bases outside the gene matches: 9. In DNA form, the CDR3 reads TGTGCCAGTACTCAGACGGGGGGGGTTAATGAGCAGTTCTTC. This encodes CASTQTGGVNEQFF.

About this clone: Other DNA sequences in the sample encode the same CDR3. J is TRBJ2-3 and V is TRBV7-2, with 12 bases matching TRBD2. Per germline, CDR1 SGHTA and CDR2 FQGNSA. J was trimmed by 2 bases and V by 5 bases; bases with no gene match: 5. There are 16 residues in the CDR3. The CDR3 loop reads CASSPGLAGFTDTQYF. The CDR3 bases are TGTGCCAGCAGCCCCGGACTAGCGGGGTTCACAGATACGCAGTATTTT.

This sequence joins TRBV27 and TRBJ2-1, with D maybe TRBD2 (5 bases). Germline V gene lookup returns CDR1 MNHEY and CDR2 SMNVEV (reference sequence). CDR3 length: 14 amino acids. Trimming stripped 5 bases from V and 9 bases from J, with 17 bases between. In nucleotides, the CDR3 is TGTGCCAGCAGTCTCCAAGCCCGGGGATCTGAGCAGTTCTTC. It encodes CASSLQARGSEQFF.

V usage is TRBV5-1 and J usage is TRBJ1-2; 7 bases are shared with TRBD1. The CDR3 totals 14 residues. Germline loops: CDR1 SGHRS, CDR2 YFSETQ. The trim removed 3 bases at V and 6 bases at J, leaving 8 bases unmatched. CDR3 DNA: TGCGCCAGCAGCTCGCACAGGGGCGATGATGGCTACACCTTC. Encoded protein: CASSSHRGDDGYTF.

This chain links TRBV5-1 with TRBJ2-7; 9 nucleotides match TRBD1. The V gene's germline CDR1 is SGHRS and CDR2 YFSETQ. CDR3 length: 15 residues. The ends lost 2 bases at V and 6 bases at J; junction bases unmatched: 9. The CDR3 protein is CASSFAGTGLGEQYF. In nucleotides, the CDR3 is TGCGCCAGCAGCTTTGCCGGGACAGGGCTAGGCGAGCAGTACTTC.

The chain has TRBV27 and TRBJ2-1, with TRBD2 as a possible D gene (6 bases). Germline CDR1 is MNHEY and CDR2 is SMNVEV (reference sequence). Deletions cut 5 bases from V and 12 bases from J, with 35 bases between. CDR3 length: 19 amino acids. CDR3 sequence reads: CASSPGTLSHSATRRGQFF. The CDR3 DNA reads as TGTGCCAGCAGTCCCGGGACTCTATCTCATTCGGCCACGCGGCGGGGGCAGTTCTTC.

The gene calls are TRBV6-5 and TRBJ1-1, with 8 bases identical to TRBD1. V trimming: 3 bases; J trimming: 4 bases; junction bases outside the gene matches: 4. The germline gives CDR1 MNHEY, CDR2 SVGAGI. This CDR3 is built from 14 residues. CDR3 nucleotide sequence: TGTGCCAGCAGTTATCCCGACAGGGGCACTGAAGCTTTCTTT. It specifies CASSYPDRGTEAFF.

This rearrangement joins TRBV29-1 to TRBJ2-2; TRBD2 is a possible D gene (6 bases). The CDR3 consists of 11 residues. With 4 bases removed from V and 7 bases from J, the gap between germline ends came to 7 bases. CDR1 SQVTM and CDR2 ANQGSEA come from the germline V gene. In nucleotides, the CDR3 is TGCAGCGTTGCGGGAGTCGGGGAGCTGTTTTTT. This encodes CSVAGVGELFF.

V is TRBV5-1 and J is TRBJ2-5, with a tentative D call TRBD2 (6 bases). The germline V and J ends were trimmed by 7 bases and 1 base, with 11 bases remaining between them. The CDR3 is 13 amino acids. CDR1 and CDR2 from the germline V gene are SGHRS and YFSETQ. The CDR3 DNA is TGCGCCAGCTCTGGGACTGTCCAAGAGACCCAGTACTTC. Translating gives CASSGTVQETQYF.

V usage is TRBV30 and J usage is TRBJ1-1; TRBD1 is a possible D gene (6 bases). This CDR3 comprises 13 residues. V was trimmed by 4 bases and J by 1 base, leaving 10 bases between them. In germline, CDR1 is GTSNPN, CDR2 SVGIG (reference sequence). CDR3 nucleotide sequence: TGTGCCTGGAAATCGGGACAGAACACTGAAGCTTTCTTT. This codes for CAWKSGQNTEAFF.

This clone was counted a few times. The V call is TRBV6-6, the J call TRBJ1-5; perhaps TRBD1 as D (6 bases). The CDR3 consists of 16 residues. Germline V lookup: CDR1 MNHNY, CDR2 SVGAGI (reference sequence). V was shortened by 2 bases and J by 3 bases, with 14 bases between the two germline ends. The DNA for the CDR3 is TGTGCCAGCAGTTACGGGAAAAGACAGGCCAATCAGCCCCAGCATTTT. This encodes CASSYGKRQANQPQHF.

The table lists this clone with a count of one. The rearrangement links TRBV19 to TRBJ2-5, with D perhaps TRBD1 (5 bases). The J call is doubtful: the DNA matches TRBJ2-7 better. CDR1 and CDR2 from the germline V gene are LNHDA and SQIVND (reference sequence). The CDR3 sequence is 15 residues long. This CDR3 reads CASSISETVTYEQYF. CDR3 nucleotides: TGTGCCAGTAGTATATCGGAGACAGTAACCTACGAGCAGTACTTC.

V and J are TRBV14 and TRBJ2-7; 8 bases align to TRBD2. The length of the CDR3 is 13 residues. The ends lost 4 bases at V and 6 bases at J; junction bases unmatched: 5. In germline, CDR1 is SGHDN, CDR2 FVKESK. The CDR3 loop reads CASSPGGVAEQYF. CDR3 DNA sequence: TGTGCCAGCAGCCCGGGAGGGGTGGCCGAGCAGTACTTC.

V is TRBV10-3 and J is TRBJ1-2; 7 nucleotides match TRBD1. The CDR3 extends over 14 amino acids. The germline CDR1 and CDR2 sequences are ENHRY and SYGVKD. Losses at the gene ends were 10 bases for V and 1 base for J; bases not matched to a gene: 9. The CDR3 protein is CATHRDSNNYGYTF. CDR3 DNA sequence: TGTGCCACCCACCGGGACAGCAATAACTATGGCTACACCTTC.

The chain is built from TRBV4-3 and TRBJ2-3; D ambiguous. V lost 1 base and J 2 bases, leaving 19 bases between the germline ends. The CDR3 is 18 amino acids. Germline V lookup: CDR1 LGHNA, CDR2 YSLEER. In DNA form, the CDR3 reads TGCGCCAGCAGCCAAGGGTTTCGTGGGCGTGGGTTCACAGATACGCAGTATTTT. Protein sequence: CASSQGFRGRGFTDTQYF.

The chain joins TRBV12-5 to TRBJ2-1; 7 nucleotides match TRBD2. The germline gives CDR1 LGHNT, CDR2 FRNRAP. J gave up 5 bases and V 1 base, and 14 bases lay outside the gene matches. The CDR3 extends over 18 amino acids. For the CDR3, the DNA is TGTGCTAGTGGTTTGGCCCGACTAGCTGGATCCCTAGACAATGAGCAGTTCTTC. Amino acid sequence: CASGLARLAGSLDNEQFF.

The chain recombines TRBV5-4 with TRBJ1-5, with 7 positions matching TRBD1. V was clipped by 2 bases and J by 0 bases; unmatched bases: 2. Germline V gene data show CDR1 as SGHNT and CDR2 as YYREEE (reference sequence). The CDR3 loop spans 15 amino acids. DNA of the CDR3: TGTGCCAGCAGCTTAACAGGGGATAGCAATCAGCCCCAGCATTTT. Translating it yields CASSLTGDSNQPQHF.

The chain carries TRBV7-9 and TRBJ2-5; TRBD1 matches 9 bases. This CDR3 is 16 amino acids long. The germline CDR1 and CDR2 sequences are SEHNR and FQNEAQ (reference sequence). Losses at the gene ends were 2 bases for V and 5 bases for J; bases not matched to a gene: 9. The CDR3 protein is CASSLTGQGLRETQYF. The DNA for the CDR3 is TGTGCCAGCAGCTTAACTGGACAGGGGCTTCGGGAGACCCAGTACTTC.

V and J are TRBV9 and TRBJ2-7, with TRBD2 matching over 12 bases. The CDR3 has 16 residues. CDR1 is SGDLS, CDR2 YYNGEE, per germline. The V gene end was trimmed by 0 bases and the J gene end by 2 bases; junction bases not matched to a gene: 3. The CDR3 loop is CASSVAPSGGAYEQYF. DNA for the CDR3: TGTGCCAGCAGCGTAGCTCCTAGCGGGGGGGCCTACGAGCAGTACTTC.

This sequence joins TRBV2 and TRBJ2-5, with D perhaps matching TRBD2 (5 bases). The germline V and J ends were trimmed by 9 bases and 2 bases, with 13 bases remaining between them. The CDR3 is 13 residues long. Germline lookup yields CDR1 SNHLY and CDR2 FYNNEI. The CDR3: CARSQLVQETQYF. In DNA, the CDR3 is TGTGCCAGGTCCCAACTAGTGCAAGAGACCCAGTACTTC.

The V call is TRBV19, the J call TRBJ1-1; weak D call: TRBD1 (6 bases). V lost 5 bases, J lost 4 bases, and 17 bases lay in between. The germline V gene encodes CDR1 LNHDA and CDR2 SQIVND (reference sequence). This CDR3 comprises 15 residues. The CDR3 is CASSRVQGQGTEAFF. The CDR3 DNA reads TGTGCCAGTAGTCGGGTTCAGGGGCAGGGCACTGAAGCTTTCTTT.